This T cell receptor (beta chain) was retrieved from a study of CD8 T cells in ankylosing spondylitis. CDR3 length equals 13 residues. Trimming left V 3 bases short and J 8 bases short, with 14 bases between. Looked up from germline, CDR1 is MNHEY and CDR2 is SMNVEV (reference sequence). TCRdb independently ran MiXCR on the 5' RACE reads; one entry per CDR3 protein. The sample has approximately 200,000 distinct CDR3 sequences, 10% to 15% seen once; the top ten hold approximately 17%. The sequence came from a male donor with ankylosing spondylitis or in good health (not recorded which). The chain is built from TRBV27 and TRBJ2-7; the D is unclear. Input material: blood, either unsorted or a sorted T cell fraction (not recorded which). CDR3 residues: CASSFGGREKQYF. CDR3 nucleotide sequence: TGTGCCAGCAGTTTTGGCGGCCGAGAGAAGCAGTACTTC.